The 25 T cell receptor beta chains listed next were all sequenced from one sample in a study of T cell changes during pregnancy in multiple sclerosis (dated by TCRdb to the late 2010s). Library preparation was by the immunoSEQ multiplex PCR assay. TCRdb limited this immuneACCESS table to in-frame rearrangements with V and J called. A share of clones is missing; checked studies link under half to unresolved V genes, and the rest is unexplained. This sample holds 91,000 or so clones; roughly 92% were observed only once. More than 2% of the sample is held by the ten biggest clonotypes. The sample here was peripheral blood, taken after pregnancy. These receptor sequences come from a female donor with multiple sclerosis, enrolled in a pregnancy study.

The gene calls are TRBV7-7 and TRBJ2-7; D perhaps matches TRBD1 (5 bases). Germline assignment: CDR1 SSHAT and CDR2 FNYEAQ (reference sequence). Trimming removed 5 bases from V and 4 bases from J, with 12 bases in between. The CDR3 extends over 13 amino acids. The CDR3 DNA reads TGTGCCAGCAGCCCAGGGCACCGATACGAGCAGTACTTC. Protein product: CASSPGHRYEQYF. Full variable domain (rest looked up from reference TRBV7-7 and TRBJ2-7): GAGVSQSPRYKVTKRGQDVTLRCDPISSHATLYWYQQALGQGPEFLTYFNYEAQPDKSGLPSDRFSAERPEGSISTLTIQRTEQRDSAMYRCASSPGHRYEQYFGPGTRLTVT.

The chain joins TRBV5-1 to TRBJ2-7; D is unresolved. The germline V gene encodes CDR1 SGHRS and CDR2 YFSETQ. Trimming stripped 2 bases from V and 3 bases from J, with 9 bases between. The CDR3 sequence is 13 residues long. CDR3 loop: CASSFSHSYEQYF. DNA for the CDR3: TGCGCCAGCAGCTTCTCTCACAGCTACGAGCAGTACTTC.

This rearrangement joins TRBV9 to TRBJ1-1; D uncertain. The length of the CDR3 is 12 residues. The germline V and J ends were trimmed by 4 bases and 8 bases, with 12 bases remaining between them. Germline CDR1 is SGDLS and CDR2 is YYNGEE. This CDR3 is CASSSSRSEAFF. For the CDR3, the DNA is TGTGCCAGCAGCTCCTCCCGTTCCGAAGCTTTCTTT.

This chain joins TRBV11-2 and TRBJ1-1, with a possible D match to TRBD1 (6 bases). The CDR3 is 15 residues long. Looked up from germline, CDR1 is SGHAT and CDR2 is FQNNGV. V lost 2 bases to trimming and J lost 11 bases, with 21 bases between them. The CDR3: CASSLNGIGGRDAFF. The CDR3 bases are TGTGCCAGCAGCTTAAATGGTATCGGGGGGCGGGATGCTTTCTTT.

The V gene is TRBV2, the J gene TRBJ1-5; D remains unclear. The germline V gene encodes CDR1 SNHLY and CDR2 FYNNEI. V shed 1 base and J shed 11 bases, with 6 bases lying between them. The CDR3 sequence is 11 residues long. CDR3 residues: CASSEGASQHF. The CDR3 DNA reads as TGTGCCAGCAGTGAAGGGGCATCCCAGCATTTT.

This chain uses TRBV6-5 with TRBJ1-5; no clear D gene. This CDR3 is 15 amino acids long. CDR1 is MNHEY and CDR2 is SVGAGI in the germline V gene. Trimming took 0 bases from V and 3 from J, leaving 9 bases between them. The CDR3 loop reads CASSYSSRSNQPQHF. DNA of the CDR3: TGTGCCAGCAGTTACTCGAGTCGATCCAATCAGCCCCAGCATTTT.

This sequence joins TRBV6-5 and TRBJ1-5, with D possibly being TRBD1 (6 bases). Germline lookup yields CDR1 MNHEY and CDR2 SVGAGI. V lost 6 bases and J lost 6, with 18 bases in between. The CDR3 sequence is 15 residues long. CDR3 DNA sequence: TGTGCCAGCAGGTCATTGGACAGTTGGGGTCAGCCCCAGCATTTT. It specifies CASRSLDSWGQPQHF.

The rearrangement joins TRBV2 to TRBJ1-5; a possible D gene is TRBD1 (5 bases). V was shortened by 4 bases and J by 0 bases, with 13 bases between the two germline ends. Germline-derived CDR1 and CDR2 are SNHLY and FYNNEI. CDR3 size: 16 residues. The CDR3 here is CASSAHTGYSNQPQHF. DNA of the CDR3: TGTGCCAGCAGTGCACACACAGGTTATAGCAATCAGCCCCAGCATTTT. Full variable domain (remainder filled in from reference TRBV2 and TRBJ1-5): EPEVTQTPSHQVTQMGQEVILRCVPISNHLYFYWYRQILGQKVEFLVSFYNNEISEKSEIFDDQFSVERPDGSNFTLKIRSTKLEDSAMYFCASSAHTGYSNQPQHFGDGTRLSIL.

The chain couples TRBV7-6 to TRBJ2-3, with 11 bases fitting TRBD2. Germline V gene sequence: CDR1 SGHVS, CDR2 FNYEAQ. Unmatched junction bases numbered 6, after V lost 6 bases and J lost 4 bases. This CDR3 region has 15 residues. As DNA, the CDR3 is TGTGCCAGCAGTGTAGCGGGAGGGCCCCCAGATACGCAGTATTTT. This translates into CASSVAGGPPDTQYF.

The chain joins TRBV11-2 to TRBJ1-2, with 10 bases identical to TRBD1. Germline V gene data show CDR1 as SGHAT and CDR2 as FQNNGV. After removal of 6 bases from V and 4 bases from J, the junction contained 5 bases not matched to a gene. The CDR3 sequence is 14 residues long. The CDR3 region has the DNA TGTGCCAGCAGACCGGGACAGGGGTTCTATGGCTACACCTTC. Amino acid sequence: CASRPGQGFYGYTF.

The chain has TRBV11-2 and TRBJ1-4; tentatively, D is TRBD1 (6 bases). CDR1 is SGHAT and CDR2 is FQNNGV in the germline V gene. The V and J ends lost 0 bases and 8 bases respectively, with 13 bases between them. The CDR3 has 15 amino acids. The CDR3 loop reads CASSLDYSGGEKLFF. CDR3 DNA sequence: TGTGCCAGCAGCTTAGATTACTCGGGGGGCGAAAAACTGTTTTTT.

This clone was detected a few times. The chain employs TRBV7-2 and TRBJ2-5; 16 bases are a match to TRBD2. The CDR3 spans 17 residues. The germline gives CDR1 SGHTA, CDR2 FQGNSA. V lost 5 bases and J lost 6; bases outside the gene matches: 9. The CDR3 nucleotides read TGTGCCAGCAGCCACGGGACTAGCGGGGGGGGGCCCAAGACCCAGTACTTC. Translating gives CASSHGTSGGGPKTQYF.

The V gene is TRBV6-1, the J gene TRBJ1-1, with 7 bases identical to TRBD1. Trimming removed 10 bases from V and 6 bases from J; junction bases left unmatched: 8. CDR1 MNHNS and CDR2 SASEGT come from the germline V gene. The CDR3 is made up of 12 amino acids. CDR3 loop: CATDRVRAEAFF. CDR3 DNA sequence: TGTGCCACCGACAGGGTTAGGGCTGAAGCTTTCTTT.

V gene TRBV19 combines with J gene TRBJ1-2, with 9 bases fitting TRBD1. This CDR3 is built from 14 residues. V lost 6 bases, J lost 8 bases, and 10 bases stayed unmatched. CDR1 is LNHDA and CDR2 is SQIVND in the germline V gene (reference sequence). CDR3 sequence reads: CASSQGQGSVGYTF. The CDR3 DNA sequence: TGTGCCAGTAGCCAAGGACAGGGGAGTGTGGGCTACACCTTC. The whole variable domain, remainder taken from reference TRBV19 and TRBJ1-2, is DGGITQSPKYLFRKEGQNVTLSCEQNLNHDAMYWYRQDPGQGLRLIYYSQIVNDFQKGDIAEGYSVSREKKESFPLTVTSAQKNPTAFYLCASSQGQGSVGYTFGSGTRLTVV.

In DNA, the CDR3 is TGTGCCAGCAGCTCGTATCGCTACAGGGGTGGGAACACTGAAGCTTTCTTT. Translated: CASSSYRYRGGNTEAFF. The chain carries TRBV11-2 and TRBJ1-1; 7 bases match TRBD1. Trimming at V came to 4 bases and at J to 1 base, leaving 12 bases not matched to a gene. There are 17 residues in the CDR3. Germline lookup yields CDR1 SGHAT and CDR2 FQNNGV.

The chain carries TRBV19 and TRBJ1-3; D gene uncertain. Germline CDR1 is LNHDA and CDR2 is SQIVND (reference sequence). V gave up 1 base and J gave up 0 bases, with 10 bases separating them. The CDR3 is made up of 16 amino acids. This CDR3 is CASSIAGLFSGNTIYF. CDR3 in DNA: TGTGCCAGTAGTATAGCAGGACTGTTCTCTGGAAACACCATATATTTT.

The gene calls are TRBV5-1 and TRBJ1-4; tentatively, D is TRBD1 (6 bases). The CDR3 has 13 amino acids. The ends were cut back, 5 bases at V and 6 bases at J, with 11 bases in the middle. Germline CDR1 and CDR2: SGHRS and YFSETQ. This CDR3 reads CASSEGDDEKLFF. The DNA for the CDR3 is TGCGCCAGCAGTGAGGGGGACGATGAAAAACTGTTTTTT.

This chain links TRBV4-3 with TRBJ1-3; possibly TRBD1 for D (5 bases). Germline-derived CDR1 and CDR2 are LGHNA and YSLEER. This CDR3 region has 16 residues. V was cut by 4 bases and J by 1 base, with 14 bases left in between. CDR3 sequence: CASSPRVGGSGNTIYF. The CDR3, as DNA: TGCGCCAGCAGCCCTAGAGTCGGGGGATCTGGAAACACCATATATTTT.

This chain links TRBV6-5 with TRBJ2-2, with 8 nucleotides matching TRBD1. The CDR3 sequence is 14 residues long. J was trimmed by 1 base and V by 7 bases; bases with no gene match: 2. Looked up from germline, CDR1 is MNHEY and CDR2 is SVGAGI. CDR3 region: CASTGGWNTGELFF. As DNA, the CDR3 is TGTGCCAGCACAGGGGGCTGGAACACCGGGGAGCTGTTTTTT.

The table lists this clone with a count of one. This chain joins TRBV4-2 and TRBJ2-2, with 7 bases matching TRBD2. The CDR3 has 15 residues. Trimming cost V 6 bases and J 5 bases; bases outside gene matches: 9. The germline V gene has CDR1 LGHNA and CDR2 YNFKEQ. The CDR3 coding sequence is TGTGCCAGCAGTCCCTTGGCAGCGGGGACCGGGGAGCTGTTTTTT. Protein sequence: CASSPLAAGTGELFF.

The genes are TRBV7-3 and TRBJ2-1, with D possibly TRBD1 on 6 matching bases. The germline V gene encodes CDR1 SGHTA and CDR2 FQGTGA. The CDR3 has 14 residues. V was trimmed by 5 bases and J by 1 base, leaving 9 bases between them. The CDR3 loop is CASSPGQSYNEQFF. As DNA, the CDR3 is TGTGCCAGCAGCCCCGGACAGTCCTACAATGAGCAGTTCTTC. The full variable domain, in which reference TRBV7-3 and TRBJ2-1 provide the parts outside the CDR3, is GAGVSQTPSNKVTEKGKYVELRCDPISGHTALYWYRQSLGQGPEFLIYFQGTGAADDSGLPNDRFFAVRPEGSVSTLKIQRTERGDSAVYLCASSPGQSYNEQFFGPGTRLTVL.

This clone was picked up one time. The V and J genes are TRBV19 and TRBJ2-2, with D perhaps TRBD1 (5 bases). With 4 bases removed from V and 3 bases from J, the gap between germline ends came to 12 bases. In germline, CDR1 is LNHDA, CDR2 SQIVND (reference sequence). The CDR3 has 15 residues. In DNA form, the CDR3 reads TGTGCCAGTAGTAGCCAGGGTAAATACACCGGGGAGCTGTTTTTT. It yields the protein CASSSQGKYTGELFF.

The chain recombines TRBV7-2 with TRBJ2-3; 7 nucleotides line up with TRBD2. With V trimmed by 6 bases and J by 2 bases, 8 bases remained unmatched. The germline gives CDR1 SGHTA, CDR2 FQGNSA. This CDR3 region has 15 residues. The CDR3 DNA follows: TGTGCCAGCAGTCCTACTAGCGACAACACAGATACGCAGTATTTT. It is translated as CASSPTSDNTDTQYF. Based on the CDR3 plus reference TRBV7-2 and TRBJ2-3, the full variable domain is GAGVSQSPSNKVTEKGKDVELRCDPISGHTALYWYRQSLGQGLEFLIYFQGNSAPDKSGLPSDRFSAERTGGSVSTLTIQRTQQEDSAVYLCASSPTSDNTDTQYFGPGTRLTVL.

This chain joins TRBV10-3 and TRBJ1-2; 9 bases map to TRBD1. V lost 0 bases, J lost 3 bases, and 8 bases stayed unmatched. Germline lookup yields CDR1 ENHRY and CDR2 SYGVKD. The CDR3 totals 17 residues. The CDR3 protein is CAISESTRGTGYYGYTF. In DNA, the CDR3 is TGTGCCATCAGTGAGTCGACTCGGGGGACAGGGTACTATGGCTACACCTTC.

This clone was counted once. The CDR3 is CASSALGQGEEKLFF. The CDR3, as DNA: TGTGCCAGCAGTGCTCTGGGACAGGGGGAGGAAAAACTGTTTTTT. The genes are TRBV25-1 and TRBJ1-4, with 11 nucleotides matching TRBD1. With 4 bases clipped from V and 8 bases from J, the junction kept 6 bases outside the gene matches. This CDR3 is built from 15 residues. Germline V lookup: CDR1 MGHDK, CDR2 SYGVNS.